This TCR beta chain was retrieved from a study of shared clonotypes between healthy human individuals. When replicate PCRs were run on sorted subsets, they used roughly 0.2 ug DNA, roughly 30,000 T cell genomes. Produced via immunoSEQ multiplex PCR; TCRdb's table is partial and in-frame only. The sample consists of some 790,000 clones, 55% to 75% of them appearing once. Investigators divided CD4+ cells into CD45RA+ naive and CD45RA-negative memory subsets. General study results and limits: Incomplete sequencing of sorted subsets was indicated by rarefaction despite large depth. Between a handful of donors, naive CD4 clonotypes were shared at a level of about 5%.

This clone showed up many times. The antigen is undetermined. The CDR3 length is 13 residues. V lost 9 bases to trimming and J lost 3 bases; unmatched junction nucleotides: 7. Looked up from germline, CDR1 is MNHNY and CDR2 is SVGAGI (reference sequence). The source is a woman in her twenties or thirties in good health. The chain is built from TRBV6-6 and TRBJ2-7, with 8 bases aligning to TRBD1. Source material: memory CD4+ T cells sorted from blood. Subset here: CD45RA-negative fraction. The CDR3 sequence is CASYSGTGYEQYF. The CDR3 nucleotides read TGTGCCAGTTACTCCGGGACAGGCTACGAGCAGTACTTC.